This TCR beta chain was sequenced for a study of blood T cell repertoires in COVID-19. The CDR3 length is 12 residues. V lost 0 bases, J lost 7 bases, and 6 bases lay in between. TCRdb keeps only in-frame clones here, not all; method: immunoSEQ multiplex PCR. The data contain about 160,000 clones, 85% to 95% of them singletons. The TCR sequence derives from a woman in her fifties or sixties with acute or convalescent COVID-19. The specimen sequenced was peripheral blood. J is TRBJ1-2 and V is TRBV12-3 or TRBV12-4, with D unresolved. The CDR3 is CASSLALTGYTF. The CDR3 DNA sequence: TGTGCCAGCAGTTTAGCGCTAACTGGCTACACCTTC.